This passage covers 24 T cell receptor beta chains from one sample sequenced in a study of early stage breast cancer tumors. TCRdb keeps only in-frame clones here, not all; method: immunoSEQ multiplex PCR. The top ten clones hold about 1.5% of a sample with tens of thousands of clones, roughly 80% of them seen once. Sequenced: blood. These receptors were collected from a person between 45 and 65 years old with breast cancer.

J is TRBJ1-1 and V is TRBV7-9, with 9 positions matching TRBD1. Trimming at V came to 6 bases and at J to 8 bases, leaving 7 bases not matched to a gene. CDR1 is SEHNR, CDR2 FQNEAQ, per germline (reference sequence). CDR3 length: 13 residues. DNA of the CDR3: TGTGCCAGCAGATTCTTGGACAGGGGAGAAGCTTTCTTT. Translation gives CASRFLDRGEAFF.

The chain has TRBV7-2 and TRBJ2-3; 10 nucleotides align to TRBD2. The V and J ends lost 4 bases and 0 bases, in that order; junction bases with no gene match: 10. The CDR3 consists of 18 residues. In germline, CDR1 is SGHTA, CDR2 FQGNSA. As DNA, the CDR3 is TGTGCCAGCAGCTACCTCCTAGCGGGGGTGGGGAGCACAGATACGCAGTATTTT. Translated, it gives CASSYLLAGVGSTDTQYF.

The chain is built from TRBV29-1 and TRBJ1-5; TRBD1 might be the D (5 bases). Looked up from germline, CDR1 is SQVTM and CDR2 is ANQGSEA. This CDR3 is 13 amino acids long. The chain's CDR3 is CSTRQGHDQPQHF. CDR3 in DNA: TGCTCAACCCGGCAGGGCCACGATCAGCCCCAGCATTTT.

This chain connects TRBV19 to TRBJ2-6, with D unclear. Germline CDR1 and CDR2: LNHDA and SQIVND (reference sequence). Trimming shortened V by 8 bases and J by 0 bases, and 5 bases separated the two germline ends. The CDR3 sequence is 13 residues long. The CDR3 protein is CASSSSGANVLTF. CDR3 nucleotide sequence: TGTGCCAGTTCGAGCTCTGGGGCCAACGTCCTGACTTTC.

The J gene is TRBJ1-1, the V gene TRBV30; unclear D gene. This CDR3 spans 12 amino acids. The germline CDR1 and CDR2 sequences are GTSNPN and SVGIG (reference sequence). Trimming cost V 5 bases and J 5 bases, with 12 bases left between them. DNA of the CDR3: TGTGCCTGGGGACGGGGTGGGACTGAAGCTTTCTTT. Its translation is CAWGRGGTEAFF.

The chain is built from TRBV7-2 and TRBJ1-5; D not certain. Trimming left V 0 bases short and J 0 bases short, with 6 bases between. The CDR3 totals 15 residues. In germline, CDR1 is SGHTA, CDR2 FQGNSA. CDR3 DNA: TGTGCCAGCAGCTTAGCGGGATATAGCAATCAGCCCCAGCATTTT. Its protein product is CASSLAGYSNQPQHF. Filled out from reference TRBV7-2 and TRBJ1-5, the complete variable domain reads GAGVSQSPSNKVTEKGKDVELRCDPISGHTALYWYRQSLGQGLEFLIYFQGNSAPDKSGLPSDRFSAERTGGSVSTLTIQRTQQEDSAVYLCASSLAGYSNQPQHFGDGTRLSIL.

The chain couples TRBV28 to TRBJ2-2; the D gene is possibly TRBD1 (6 bases). The V gene lost 5 bases and the J gene lost 6 bases, with 10 bases spanning the gap. This CDR3 is built from 13 residues. The germline V gene encodes CDR1 MDHEN and CDR2 SYDVKM. Here the CDR3 reads CASSTPGAGELFF. The CDR3 DNA follows: TGTGCCAGCAGTACTCCAGGGGCCGGGGAGCTGTTTTTT.

The V and J genes are TRBV9 and TRBJ1-2; 9 bases map to TRBD1. The V and J ends lost 7 bases and 2 bases, in that order; junction bases with no gene match: 9. There are 15 residues in the CDR3. Germline CDR1 is SGDLS and CDR2 is YYNGEE. The CDR3 loop is CASDLGQGINYGYTF. In DNA form, the CDR3 reads TGTGCCAGCGATCTAGGACAGGGGATCAACTATGGCTACACCTTC.

This chain joins TRBV15 and TRBJ1-5, with a possible D match to TRBD1 (5 bases). Germline assignment: CDR1 LNHNV and CDR2 YYDKDF (reference sequence). V lost 6 bases to trimming and J lost 1 base, with 10 bases between them. CDR3 size: 14 residues. The CDR3 nucleotides are TGTGCCACCAGTAGCAGGGACAGCAATCAGCCCCAGCATTTT. Its protein is CATSSRDSNQPQHF.

V gene TRBV2 combines with J gene TRBJ2-1; no clear D. V lost 7 bases, J lost 0 bases, and 7 bases lay in between. This CDR3 contains 13 residues. CDR1 is SNHLY and CDR2 is FYNNEI in the germline V gene. Written as DNA, the CDR3 is TGTGCCAGCAACCTAGTCTCCTACAATGAGCAGTTCTTC. Translating it yields CASNLVSYNEQFF.

This chain links TRBV9 with TRBJ2-5; the D is unclear. Germline V lookup: CDR1 SGDLS, CDR2 YYNGEE. V was shortened by 4 bases and J by 0 bases, with 7 bases between the two germline ends. The CDR3 totals 13 residues. CDR3 DNA sequence: TGTGCCAGCAGCTCCCGGAACCAAGAGACCCAGTACTTC. Translating gives CASSSRNQETQYF. Combining the CDR3 with reference TRBV9 and TRBJ2-5 gives the whole variable domain DSGVTQTPKHLITATGQRVTLRCSPRSGDLSVYWYQQSLDQGLQFLIQYYNGEERAKGNILERFSAQQFPDLHSELNLSSLELGDSALYFCASSSRNQETQYFGPGTRLLVL.

About this clone itself: Other DNA sequences of this sample code for an identical CDR3. This chain links TRBV18 with TRBJ2-4, with no clear D. CDR3 length: 13 amino acids. Germline CDR1 KGHSH, CDR2 LQKENI. With 1 base removed from V and 6 bases from J, the gap between germline ends came to 7 bases. The CDR3 DNA follows: TGTGCCAGCTCACCACAGGATCGAAACATTCAGTACTTC. This sequence encodes CASSPQDRNIQYF. Together with reference TRBV18 and TRBJ2-4, the CDR3 gives the full variable domain: NAGVMQNPRHLVRRRGQEARLRCSPMKGHSHVYWYRQLPEEGLKFMVYLQKENIIDESGMPKERFSAEFPKEGPSILRIQQVVRGDSAAYFCASSPQDRNIQYFGAGTRLSVL.

This clone was seen once. The chain links TRBV9 to TRBJ2-7; D gene unclear. V was shortened by 3 bases and J by 5 bases, with 12 bases between the two germline ends. The CDR3 is 13 residues long. Germline lookup yields CDR1 SGDLS and CDR2 YYNGEE. DNA for the CDR3: TGTGCCAGCAGCGCCCCTTCCTACGACGAGCAGTACTTC. Translation: CASSAPSYDEQYF.

This chain joins TRBV19 and TRBJ2-2; 9 nucleotides match TRBD2. CDR3 length equals 16 residues. The ends lost 5 bases at V and 6 bases at J; junction bases unmatched: 10. Germline lookup yields CDR1 LNHDA and CDR2 SQIVND (reference sequence). CDR3 residues: CASSPRTGLASGELFF. DNA for the CDR3: TGTGCCAGTAGTCCCCGGACAGGACTAGCGTCCGGGGAGCTGTTTTTT.

V and J are TRBV7-3 and TRBJ2-2; D uncertain. Trimming cost V 9 bases and J 6 bases, with 11 bases left between them. This CDR3 is built from 12 residues. Germline loops: CDR1 SGHTA, CDR2 FQGTGA. CDR3 coding DNA: TGTGCCAGTGAGTCTGTGGCCGGGGAGCTGTTTTTT. Its protein product is CASESVAGELFF.

This chain uses TRBV10-3 with TRBJ2-7, with 7 bases matching TRBD1. With 2 bases clipped from V and 2 bases from J, the junction kept 3 bases outside the gene matches. This CDR3 is 14 amino acids long. Germline-derived CDR1 and CDR2 are ENHRY and SYGVKD. CDR3 sequence (DNA): TGTGCCATCAGTGAGAGACAGGGAACCTACGAGCAGTACTTC. Protein product: CAISERQGTYEQYF.

The chain employs TRBV18 and TRBJ1-1, with TRBD1 matching over 7 bases. Losses at the gene ends were 3 bases for V and 1 base for J; bases not matched to a gene: 5. This CDR3 has 15 amino acids. Germline loops: CDR1 KGHSH, CDR2 LQKENI. CDR3 DNA sequence: TGTGCCAGCTCACCCTGGGACAGAGGGAACACTGAAGCTTTCTTT. Encoded protein: CASSPWDRGNTEAFF.

The V and J genes are TRBV6-5 and TRBJ1-4; D unresolved. Trimming left V 8 bases short and J 4 bases short, with 11 bases between. This CDR3 contains 13 residues. Germline V gene sequence: CDR1 MNHEY, CDR2 SVGAGI. DNA of the CDR3: TGTGCCAGCGCGGACCGCAGTAATGAAAAACTGTTTTTT. Its translation is CASADRSNEKLFF.

The chain has TRBV5-1 and TRBJ2-6; D may correspond to TRBD1 or TRBD2 (5 bases each). V lost 0 bases and J 0 bases, leaving 13 bases between the germline ends. The CDR3 has 18 residues. Germline V gene lookup returns CDR1 SGHRS and CDR2 YFSETQ. The CDR3 DNA reads TGCGCCAGCAGCTTGGACGGGACGGTGAGCTCTGGGGCCAACGTCCTGACTTTC. Its protein product is CASSLDGTVSSGANVLTF.

The chain uses TRBV5-1 and TRBJ2-3; TRBD2 might be the D (6 bases). This CDR3 region has 19 residues. V was pared by 0 bases and J by 0 bases, with 20 bases between. Germline V CDR1 and CDR2: SGHRS, YFSETQ. The CDR3 is CASSLAAGGRGGSTDTQYF. In nucleotides, the CDR3 is TGCGCCAGCAGCTTGGCCGCAGGTGGGCGGGGAGGTAGCACAGATACGCAGTATTTT. The full variable domain, completed using reference TRBV5-1 and TRBJ2-3, is KAGVTQTPRYLIKTRGQQVTLSCSPISGHRSVSWYQQTPGQGLQFLFEYFSETQRNKGNFPGRFSGRQFSNSRSEMNVSTLELGDSALYLCASSLAAGGRGGSTDTQYFGPGTRLTVL.

The chain links TRBV29-1 to TRBJ1-2; D unclear. Germline CDR1 is SQVTM and CDR2 is ANQGSEA. The CDR3 loop spans 12 amino acids. V shed 0 bases and J shed 4 bases, with 6 bases lying between them. The CDR3 coding sequence is TGCAGCGTTGAAGAGGGAACCTATGGCTACACCTTC. Amino acid sequence: CSVEEGTYGYTF.

The V and J genes are TRBV5-6 and TRBJ1-5; D is possibly TRBD1 (5 bases). Germline lookup yields CDR1 SGHDT and CDR2 YYEEEE. This CDR3 is built from 15 residues. The V end was cut by 4 bases, the J end by 3 bases, with 14 bases between. The CDR3 is CASSAGGLHNQPQHF. The CDR3 bases are TGTGCCAGCAGCGCGGGGGGTCTTCACAATCAGCCCCAGCATTTT.

The rearrangement uses TRBV18 and TRBJ1-3, with 9 nucleotides matching TRBD1. Germline-derived CDR1 and CDR2 are KGHSH and LQKENI. Trimming cost V 2 bases and J 4 bases; bases outside gene matches: 15. The CDR3 consists of 19 residues. The CDR3 DNA is TGTGCCAGCTCACCAACCTTCAATCCGGGACAGGGCTCAGGAAACACCATATATTTT. Residues: CASSPTFNPGQGSGNTIYF.

This chain joins TRBV29-1 and TRBJ1-4, with TRBD1 matching 10 bases. The length of the CDR3 is 15 residues. Trimming at V came to 5 bases and at J to 8 bases, leaving 11 bases not matched to a gene. The V gene's germline CDR1 is SQVTM and CDR2 ANQGSEA. CDR3 in amino acids: CSVQGGGTGDEKLFF. The CDR3 region has the DNA TGCAGCGTTCAGGGCGGTGGGACAGGGGACGAAAAACTGTTTTTT.